These T cell receptor beta chains were read from a single sample in a study of siplizumab effects on memory and regulatory T cells. Measured with immunoSEQ multiplex PCR; TCRdb has only the in-frame clones, and not every one. The data show approximately 50,000 clones, with approximately 93% seen just once and 17% held by the top ten. Sequences were obtained from CD8+ T cells sorted from blood. These receptors were obtained from a human donor in good health. Both conserved end residues are part of each CDR3. Each record gives: clone size, D gene, V gene, J gene, CDR3 protein, CDR3 DNA. A D gene is named only where the DNA matches it firmly. Where a row states a size, it is once, few, many or the class of an expanded clone; other rows omit it.

>-|-|TRBV5-1|TRBJ2-1
CASSPRGSNWFF
TGCGCCAGCAGCCCCCGAGGATCAAACTGGTTCTTC
>once|TRBD1|TRBV7-9|TRBJ1-1
CASSSTQGDTEAFF
TGTGCCAGCAGCTCTACTCAGGGGGACACTGAAGCTTTCTTT
>-|TRBD1|TRBV9|TRBJ2-7
CASSASGTGGYEQYF
TGTGCCAGCAGCGCATCCGGGACAGGCGGCTACGAGCAGTACTTC
>-|TRBD1|TRBV7-6|TRBJ2-7
CASSLGDRVYEQYF
TGTGCCAGCAGCTTGGGTGACAGGGTCTACGAGCAGTACTTC
>-|TRBD1|TRBV5-8|TRBJ1-2
CASSRIQGYYGYTF
TGTGCCAGCAGTCGGATACAGGGGTACTATGGCTACACCTTC
>-|-|TRBV7-9|TRBJ2-3
CASSFGRDTQYF
TGTGCCAGCAGCTTCGGGAGAGATACGCAGTATTTT
>-|TRBD1|TRBV9|TRBJ1-2
CASSNQGDYGYTF
TGTGCCAGCAGCAATCAGGGGGACTATGGCTACACCTTC
>-|-|TRBV9|TRBJ1-1
CASKPAAHTEAFF
TGTGCCAGCAAGCCTGCTGCACACACTGAAGCTTTCTTT
>-|TRBD2|TRBV7-8|TRBJ2-1
CASSFSSSGSPDEQFF
TGTGCCAGCAGCTTTAGTTCTAGCGGGAGTCCCGATGAGCAGTTCTTC
>-|-|TRBV6-5|TRBJ2-3
CASREELDTDTQYF
TGTGCCAGCAGGGAGGAGCTTGACACAGATACGCAGTATTTT
>-|TRBD1|TRBV4-2|TRBJ2-7
CASSQQGEAAYEQYF
TGTGCCAGCAGCCAACAGGGGGAAGCGGCCTACGAGCAGTACTTC
>-|-|TRBV7-9|TRBJ2-1
CASSLELGYNEQFF
TGTGCCAGCAGCTTAGAATTGGGGTACAATGAGCAGTTCTTC
>-|TRBD2|TRBV4-2|TRBJ2-2
CASSPYPGLADNTGELFF
TGTGCCAGCAGCCCCTATCCAGGGCTAGCGGATAACACCGGGGAGCTGTTTTTT
>-|TRBD1|TRBV28|TRBJ1-2
CASSLSDRALANYGYTF
TGTGCCAGCAGTTTATCGGACAGGGCCCTAGCTAACTATGGCTACACCTTC